This is a list of T cell receptor beta chains from one sample in a study of OX40 agonist ivuxolimab in advanced cancers. Profiling relied on immunoSEQ multiplex PCR, and the TCRdb table lists in-frame clones only, not all of them. The data contain tens of thousands of clones, nearly 90% of them seen just once; the ten biggest clones take up around 0.78%. The source was CD4+ or CD8+ T cells sorted from blood, collected in a trial of the OX40 agonist ivuxolimab. All receptors derive from an adult with an advanced solid tumor such as melanoma, head and neck, liver or kidney cancer. The CDR3 runs from the conserved cysteine through the conserved F or W. D genes are given only for firm matches. The size entry is marked missing in some rows and otherwise reads once, few, many or a size class.

cdr3_aa cdr3_nt v_call clone_size j_call d_call
CASSRRLDEQFF TGTGCCAGTAGTAGAAGACTCGATGAGCAGTTCTTC TRBV19 - TRBJ2-1 -
CASSLDRYNEQFF TGTGCCAGCAGCTTGGACAGATACAATGAGCAGTTCTTC TRBV7-8 - TRBJ2-1 -
CAGSHVQGRQETQYF TGTGCCGGCAGTCACGTACAGGGCCGTCAAGAGACCCAGTACTTC TRBV28 - TRBJ2-5 -
CASSPNTGISGNTIYF TGTGCCAGCAGCCCCAATACAGGCATCTCTGGAAACACCATATATTTT TRBV9 once TRBJ1-3 -
CASSHTSLQETQYF TGCGCCAGCAGCCATACTAGTCTGCAAGAGACCCAGTACTTC TRBV4-3 - TRBJ2-5 -
CAWSVPPLEQFF TGTGCCTGGAGTGTACCCCCCCTTGAGCAGTTCTTC TRBV30 - TRBJ2-1 -
CASSDPRAGRGTDTQYF TGTGCCAGCAGTGACCCCCGGGCGGGCAGGGGAACAGATACGCAGTATTTT TRBV6-4 - TRBJ2-3 -
CASSKRQGTNTGELFF TGCGCCAGCAGCAAGAGACAGGGAACGAACACCGGGGAGCTGTTTTTT TRBV5-1 - TRBJ2-2 TRBD1
CACSFGPGGPTDTQYF TGTGCCTGCAGTTTCGGGCCGGGAGGGCCCACAGATACGCAGTATTTT TRBV27 - TRBJ2-3 TRBD2
CASSPRDRIHEQYF TGTGCCAGCTCTCCCCGGGACAGGATCCACGAGCAGTACTTC TRBV18 - TRBJ2-7 TRBD1
CATSRPGTGGVEAFF TGTGCCACCAGCAGACCCGGGACAGGGGGCGTTGAAGCTTTCTTT TRBV15 - TRBJ1-1 TRBD1
CASSPMRIVNEKLFF TGTGCCAGCTCACCAATGAGGATAGTTAATGAAAAACTGTTTTTT TRBV18 - TRBJ1-4 -
CASSVLAGGTDTQYF TGTGCCAGCAGCGTACTAGCGGGGGGCACAGATACGCAGTATTTT TRBV9 - TRBJ2-3 TRBD2
CAISETGNTEAFF TGTGCCATCAGTGAGACAGGGAACACTGAAGCTTTCTTT TRBV10-3 - TRBJ1-1 -
CASSLLSGSSYNEQFF TGTGCCAGCTCACTCCTTAGCGGGAGCTCCTACAATGAGCAGTTCTTC TRBV18 - TRBJ2-1 TRBD2
CASSPTGRATEAFF TGTGCCAGCTCACCAACAGGCCGGGCCACTGAAGCTTTCTTT TRBV2 few TRBJ1-1 -
CASSLMADRNPPGELFF TGCGCCAGCAGCTTGATGGCCGACAGGAATCCGCCCGGGGAGCTGTTTTTT TRBV5-1 - TRBJ2-2 -
CASSVGGQFFMNTEAFF TGTGCCAGCAGCGTGGGGGGACAGTTCTTTATGAACACTGAAGCTTTCTTT TRBV7-8 - TRBJ1-1 TRBD1
CASSRGGNEKLFF TGCGCCAGCAGCCGTGGAGGGAATGAAAAACTGTTTTTT TRBV5-1 - TRBJ1-4 -
CAIKLGADYEQYF TGTGCCATCAAACTGGGGGCCGACTACGAGCAGTACTTC TRBV10-3 - TRBJ2-7 -
CAWSLGGGGEKLFF TGTGCCTGGAGCCTTGGAGGGGGCGGAGAAAAACTGTTTTTT TRBV30 - TRBJ1-4 TRBD1
CAWRRMASNEQFF TGTGCCTGGAGAAGGATGGCTAGCAATGAGCAGTTCTTC TRBV30 - TRBJ2-1 -
CASSFRDRADEQYF TGTGCCAGCAGTTTCCGGGACAGGGCCGACGAGCAGTACTTC TRBV27 - TRBJ2-7 TRBD1
CASSEDMSSYNEQFF TGTGCCAGCAGCGAGGACATGAGCTCCTACAATGAGCAGTTCTTC TRBV9 - TRBJ2-1 -
CSVARGNTIYF TGCAGCGTTGCCAGGGGAAACACCATATATTTT TRBV29-1 - TRBJ1-3 -
CASRYRGSGRPYSYNEQFF TGTGCCAGCAGGTACCGGGGGAGCGGGAGGCCTTACTCCTACAATGAGCAGTTCTTC TRBV5-4 - TRBJ2-1 TRBD2
CASSDPGGVHEQYF TGCGCCAGCAGTGATCCAGGGGGGGTCCACGAGCAGTACTTC TRBV10-1 - TRBJ2-7 -
CASSFELGMNTEAFF TGTGCCAGCAGCTTCGAACTGGGGATGAACACTGAAGCTTTCTTT TRBV5-6 - TRBJ1-1 -
CAWSPGTGGSPLHF TGTGCCTGGAGTCCCGGGACAGGGGGATCACCCCTCCACTTT TRBV30 - TRBJ1-6 TRBD1
CASTWQANQPQHF TGTGCCAGCACTTGGCAGGCCAATCAGCCCCAGCATTTT TRBV7-2 once TRBJ1-5 -
CAWSVWGSGANVLTF TGTGCCTGGAGTGTCTGGGGGTCTGGGGCCAACGTCCTGACTTTC TRBV30 - TRBJ2-6 -
CSVDRLASYNEQFF TGCAGCGTTGACAGACTAGCGTCCTACAATGAGCAGTTCTTC TRBV29-1 - TRBJ2-1 TRBD2
CASSLADRAISGNTIYF TGCGCCAGCAGCTTAGCGGACAGGGCCATTTCTGGAAACACCATATATTTT TRBV7-9 - TRBJ1-3 TRBD1
CASSPGGVRTGELFF TGTGCCAGCAGCCCAGGGGGGGTTCGCACCGGGGAGCTGTTTTTT TRBV7-7 - TRBJ2-2 -
CASSEKAGGINEQFF TGTGCCAGCAGTGAAAAGGCGGGAGGGATCAATGAGCAGTTCTTC TRBV6-1 - TRBJ2-1 TRBD2